Here is one T cell receptor (beta chain) with its context. Its target is unknown. Germline V gene lookup returns CDR1 SEHNR and CDR2 FQNEAQ (reference sequence). Trimming stripped 5 bases from V and 2 bases from J, with 15 bases between. The CDR3 runs to 15 residues. The data were taken from a study of T cell responses to AZD1222 COVID-19 vaccine. Method: immunoSEQ multiplex PCR; TCRdb's copy keeps in-frame clones and lacks some. Of more than 50,000 clones detected, approximately 80% appear once; the ten largest clones hold about 19%. General observations from the study: There were mostly white British donors and more females than males, and clonal diversity was possibly underestimated.

The V and J genes are TRBV7-9 and TRBJ1-2; TRBD1 is a possible D gene (5 bases). The sequencing here drew on peripheral blood, taken on day 0 of AZD1222 vaccination. This TCR came from an adult in good health. The CDR3 DNA reads as TGTGCCAGCAGCCCCGACAGTCTGTTAAACTATGGCTACACCTTC. As protein: CASSPDSLLNYGYTF.